The 21 T cell receptor beta chains below all came from one sample that was sequenced in a study of control samples from healthy donors and cancer patients. Clones were sequenced by immunoSEQ multiplex PCR, and TCRdb holds only the in-frame ones, with some missing. Seen here are about 150,000 clones, around 95% observed once, and the top ten hold approximately 6%. The sequenced sample was blood. These receptors came from a man between 35 and 55 years old in good health.

This chain's CDR3 is CASSIGTAVHQPQHF. The CDR3 DNA is TGTGCCAGTAGTATAGGGACCGCCGTTCATCAGCCCCAGCATTTT. The chain links TRBV19 to TRBJ1-5, with D uncertain. This CDR3 contains 15 residues. Germline V gene sequence: CDR1 LNHDA, CDR2 SQIVND (reference sequence). V dropped 1 base and J dropped 5 bases, with 12 bases sitting between them.

The chain combines TRBV30 with TRBJ1-2, with a possible D match to TRBD1 (6 bases). The CDR3 length is 11 residues. CDR1 GTSNPN and CDR2 SVGIG come from the germline V gene (reference sequence). Trimming stripped 8 bases from V and 3 bases from J, with 10 bases between. This CDR3 reads CALEGDYGYTF. In DNA, the CDR3 is TGTGCCCTGGAGGGGGACTATGGCTACACCTTC.

The gene calls are TRBV11-2 and TRBJ1-2, with no clear D. Trimming removed 6 bases at V and 4 bases at J, with 18 bases between. The CDR3 is 15 amino acids. Germline CDR1 and CDR2: SGHAT and FQNNGV. CDR3 nucleotides: TGTGCCAGCAGTCCCGGAAGGACCTGGATCTATGGCTACACCTTC. Residues: CASSPGRTWIYGYTF.

The chain combines TRBV6-6 with TRBJ1-3, with D hard to call. Looked up from germline, CDR1 is MNHNY and CDR2 is SVGAGI (reference sequence). The CDR3 is made up of 12 amino acids. Trimming shortened V by 6 bases and J by 3 bases, and 6 bases separated the two germline ends. The CDR3 spells CASRDGGNTIYF. The CDR3 nucleotides are TGTGCCAGCAGGGACGGTGGAAACACCATATATTTT.

V and J are TRBV28 and TRBJ1-5; D is undetermined. The CDR3 runs 14 residues. Trimming took 4 bases from V and 2 from J, leaving 9 bases between them. The germline CDR1 and CDR2 sequences are MDHEN and SYDVKM. The DNA for the CDR3 is TGTGCCAGCAGTTCCGTCTATGGCAATCAGCCCCAGCATTTT. Translated, it gives CASSSVYGNQPQHF.

The J gene is TRBJ1-5, the V gene TRBV28; tentative D call: TRBD1 (5 bases). CDR1 is MDHEN, CDR2 SYDVKM, per germline. Trimming removed 7 bases from V and 3 bases from J, with 13 bases in between. CDR3 length: 14 amino acids. The chain's CDR3 is CASTMGGSNQPQHF. CDR3 bases: TGTGCCAGCACGATGGGGGGTTCCAATCAGCCCCAGCATTTT.

Written as DNA, the CDR3 is TGTGCCTGGAGTGTTGCCGGGACACGCTATGGCTACACCTTC. Its protein is CAWSVAGTRYGYTF. This sequence joins TRBV30 and TRBJ1-2, with D possibly being TRBD1 (6 bases). CDR3 length equals 14 residues. V was clipped by 0 bases and J by 4 bases, with 12 bases between them. The germline CDR1 and CDR2 sequences are GTSNPN and SVGIG (reference sequence).

This clone showed up just once. This chain connects TRBV13 to TRBJ2-2, with D perhaps matching TRBD2 (6 bases). This CDR3 comprises 14 residues. Trimming cost V 5 bases and J 4 bases, with 11 bases left between them. The germline CDR1 and CDR2 sequences are PRHDT and FYEKMQ (reference sequence). In DNA, the CDR3 is TGTGCCAGCAGCGCGGGGACGGCCACCGGGGAGCTGTTTTTT. This sequence encodes CASSAGTATGELFF.

This chain links TRBV5-1 with TRBJ1-2; 7 bases map to TRBD1. The CDR3 extends over 14 amino acids. CDR1 and CDR2 (germline): SGHRS, YFSETQ. Trimming at V came to 4 bases and at J to 8 bases, leaving 11 bases not matched to a gene. The CDR3, as DNA: TGCGCCAGCAGCCGGGGCGCGGGACAGTGGGGCTACACCTTC. It specifies CASSRGAGQWGYTF.

The rearrangement uses TRBV12-5 and TRBJ2-7; weak D call: TRBD1 (6 bases). Per germline, CDR1 LGHNT and CDR2 FRNRAP. This CDR3 region has 13 residues. V was pared by 5 bases and J by 3 bases, with 11 bases between. The CDR3 DNA reads TGTGCTAGTGGTCAAAAGGGGGTCTACGAGCAGTACTTC. It specifies CASGQKGVYEQYF.

This chain uses TRBV9 with TRBJ2-1; 8 bases fit TRBD2. The CDR3 is 15 residues long. With 0 bases clipped from V and 5 bases from J, the junction kept 4 bases outside the gene matches. Germline CDR1 SGDLS, CDR2 YYNGEE. CDR3 sequence (DNA): TGTGCCAGCAGCGTAGAACTAGCGGCGCACAATGAGCAGTTCTTC. It yields the protein CASSVELAAHNEQFF.

The chain has TRBV5-4 and TRBJ1-2, with 8 nucleotides matching TRBD1. Germline V gene data show CDR1 as SGHNT and CDR2 as YYREEE (reference sequence). This CDR3 comprises 15 residues. V shed 0 bases, J shed 4 bases, and the junction held 5 bases outside the gene matches. DNA for the CDR3: TGTGCCAGCAGCTTGGGGACAGGGTACAGCTATGGCTACACCTTC. Amino acids: CASSLGTGYSYGYTF.

This chain joins TRBV19 and TRBJ1-5; D uncertain. The CDR3 sequence is 14 residues long. The V and J ends lost 4 bases and 9 bases respectively, with 16 bases between them. CDR1 and CDR2 from the germline V gene are LNHDA and SQIVND (reference sequence). The DNA of the CDR3 is TGTGCCAGTAGTACCTTCGACGGACTTGGGCCCCAGCATTTT. It translates to CASSTFDGLGPQHF.

The rearrangement links TRBV4-1 to TRBJ2-5, with 13 bases fitting TRBD2. The CDR3 has 16 amino acids. The germline CDR1 and CDR2 sequences are MGHRA and YSYEKL. V lost 3 bases and J lost 2; bases outside the gene matches: 3. The CDR3: CASSHRTSGGQETQYF. CDR3 coding DNA: TGCGCCAGCAGCCACCGGACTAGCGGGGGACAAGAGACCCAGTACTTC.

J is TRBJ2-1 and V is TRBV27, with D perhaps TRBD1 (5 bases). This CDR3 region has 13 residues. V shed 4 bases and J shed 10 bases, with 14 bases lying between them. Looked up from germline, CDR1 is MNHEY and CDR2 is SMNVEV (reference sequence). The CDR3 sequence: CASSSTTGVEQFF. Here the CDR3 DNA reads TGTGCCAGCAGTTCGACCACAGGAGTAGAGCAGTTCTTC.

The genes are TRBV30 and TRBJ1-2, with no clear D. CDR3 length equals 15 residues. Germline V CDR1 and CDR2: GTSNPN, SVGIG (reference sequence). Trimming removed 1 base at V and 2 bases at J, with 14 bases between. The CDR3 DNA reads TGTGCCTGGAGTGCCTTGCGCGACAAGAACTATGGCTACACCTTC. Translation: CAWSALRDKNYGYTF.

The chain uses TRBV19 and TRBJ1-4; D remains ambiguous. This CDR3 comprises 15 residues. Trimming removed 1 base from V and 3 bases from J, with 9 bases in between. CDR1 and CDR2 (germline): LNHDA, SQIVND (reference sequence). The CDR3 coding sequence is TGTGCCAGTAGTATAGTCCACGGTCCTAATGAAAAACTGTTTTTT. Its protein product is CASSIVHGPNEKLFF. The whole variable domain, remainder taken from reference TRBV19 and TRBJ1-4, is DGGITQSPKYLFRKEGQNVTLSCEQNLNHDAMYWYRQDPGQGLRLIYYSQIVNDFQKGDIAEGYSVSREKKESFPLTVTSAQKNPTAFYLCASSIVHGPNEKLFFGSGTQLSVL.

The rearrangement uses TRBV11-3 and TRBJ2-2; D not resolved. Trimming stripped 4 bases from V and 2 bases from J, with 5 bases between. This CDR3 contains 13 residues. Germline CDR1 and CDR2: SGHNT and YENEEA. DNA of the CDR3: TGTGCCAGCAGCTCGATTAACACCGGGGAGCTGTTTTTT. Protein: CASSSINTGELFF.

The chain is built from TRBV6-5 and TRBJ1-5, with 7 bases matching TRBD1. J gave up 2 bases and V 6 bases, and 7 bases lay outside the gene matches. CDR3 length: 15 residues. Germline V gene data show CDR1 as MNHEY and CDR2 as SVGAGI. CDR3 protein: CASRQTGLGNQPQHF. The CDR3 DNA follows: TGTGCCAGCAGGCAGACAGGGCTTGGCAATCAGCCCCAGCATTTT.

V is TRBV30 and J is TRBJ1-1; 9 bases are a match to TRBD1. CDR1 is GTSNPN, CDR2 SVGIG, per germline (reference sequence). The CDR3 is made up of 15 amino acids. V shed 0 bases, J shed 5 bases, and the junction held 7 bases outside the gene matches. The CDR3 region has the DNA TGTGCCTGGAGTGTGTATTGGGGACAGGGTACTGAAGCTTTCTTT. It yields the protein CAWSVYWGQGTEAFF.

The gene calls are TRBV11-2 and TRBJ1-2, with 10 bases lining up with TRBD1. The V segment lost 5 bases and the J segment 4 bases; nucleotides outside the gene matches: 16. CDR1 SGHAT and CDR2 FQNNGV come from the germline V gene. There are 18 residues in the CDR3. CDR3 sequence: CASSRTGTGALDIYGYTF. CDR3 nucleotides: TGTGCCAGCAGCCGTACCGGGACAGGGGCCCTCGATATCTATGGCTACACCTTC.